The 6 T cell receptor beta chains presented below share a single source sample, sequenced in a study of T cell responses to AZD1222 COVID-19 vaccine listed by TCRdb under 2021. The library relied on the immunoSEQ multiplex PCR assay. Not all clones reach the TCRdb copy of this immuneACCESS table, which keeps in-frame sequences only. Checked studies attribute under half of the gap to unresolved V genes and leave the rest unexplained. The sample table lists under 150,000 clones, more than 85% of them with a count of one. The top ten clones comprise under 3.5% of the sample. Sample time point, as interpreted from the label and publication: baseline before first vaccination. The starting material was peripheral blood, obtained on day 0 of AZD1222 vaccination. All receptors derive from an adult in good health.

The CDR3 is CASSQVHGETKRGYTF. For the CDR3, the DNA is TGTGCCAGCAGCCAAGTCCACGGAGAGACCAAGCGCGGCTACACCTTC. The rearrangement joins TRBV4-2 to TRBJ1-2; D gene unclear. Trimming took 1 base from V and 8 from J, leaving 20 bases between them. This CDR3 comprises 16 residues. CDR1 and CDR2 (germline): LGHNA, YNFKEQ.

The rearrangement joins TRBV7-2 to TRBJ1-3; D unclear. The V and J ends lost 0 bases and 4 bases respectively, with 10 bases between them. There are 15 residues in the CDR3. CDR1 SGHTA and CDR2 FQGNSA come from the germline V gene. CDR3: CASSLARGLGNTIYF. CDR3 bases: TGTGCCAGCAGCTTAGCCCGAGGGTTGGGAAACACCATATATTTT.

Only one count was recorded for this clone. The gene calls are TRBV27 and TRBJ1-1; D is unclear. This CDR3 has 13 amino acids. The germline gives CDR1 MNHEY, CDR2 SMNVEV (reference sequence). V lost 3 bases and J lost 7, with 12 bases in between. The DNA for the CDR3 is TGTGCCAGCAGTTTTTCTGTTCGGGGTGAAGCTTTCTTT. Its translation: CASSFSVRGEAFF.

This chain joins TRBV19 and TRBJ2-6; D is unclear. Looked up from germline, CDR1 is LNHDA and CDR2 is SQIVND (reference sequence). V lost 3 bases, J lost 2 bases, and 8 bases lay in between. This CDR3 has 15 amino acids. Written as DNA, the CDR3 is TGTGCCAGTAGTATTGGTAGAACTGGGGCCAACGTCCTGACTTTC. Translation: CASSIGRTGANVLTF. Supplemented by reference TRBV19 and TRBJ2-6, the full variable domain reads DGGITQSPKYLFRKEGQNVTLSCEQNLNHDAMYWYRQDPGQGLRLIYYSQIVNDFQKGDIAEGYSVSREKKESFPLTVTSAQKNPTAFYLCASSIGRTGANVLTFGAGSRLTVL.

V is TRBV27 and J is TRBJ1-2, with a possible D match to TRBD1 (5 bases). The CDR3 loop spans 13 amino acids. Germline assignment: CDR1 MNHEY and CDR2 SMNVEV (reference sequence). Trimming left V 3 bases short and J 4 bases short, with 9 bases between. Here the CDR3 DNA reads TGTGCCAGCAGTTTTGCGGGGGGCTATGGCTACACCTTC. This codes for CASSFAGGYGYTF.

The gene calls are TRBV28 and TRBJ2-7, with TRBD1 matching 9 bases. V shed 4 bases, J shed 2 bases, and the junction held 3 bases outside the gene matches. Per germline, CDR1 MDHEN and CDR2 SYDVKM. CDR3 size: 14 residues. The CDR3 reads CASSSTGGAYEQYF. CDR3 in DNA: TGTGCCAGCAGTTCGACAGGGGGTGCCTACGAGCAGTACTTC.